This record covers a single T cell receptor beta chain. In the authors' methods: Researchers report that nucleated cell counts were estimated from reference gene primer amplification. Produced via immunoSEQ multiplex PCR; TCRdb's table is partial and in-frame only. The D gene and trimming were derived from the DNA, and the V and J assignments and clone size from that table. The sample lists around 97,000 clones, approximately 90% seen once, with approximately 17% in the top ten. This sample stems from a study of blood T cell repertoires in COVID-19. CDR1 and CDR2 from the germline V gene are ENHRY and SYGVKD. The CDR3 sequence is 16 residues long. Trimming at V came to 0 bases and at J to 5 bases, leaving 7 bases not matched to a gene.

The receptor was isolated from a woman older than 75 in a cohort sampled during active COVID-19. What was sequenced was peripheral blood. This chain connects TRBV10-3 to TRBJ2-1, with TRBD2 matching 7 bases. The CDR3 DNA is TGTGCCATCAGTGAGTCGAGCGGGACGGGAAACAATGAGCAGTTCTTC. Translated, it gives CAISESSGTGNNEQFF.